The source of this T cell receptor beta chain is a study of blood T cell repertoires in COVID-19. For the study at large: Specimens from acute and convalescent COVID-19 originated in the United States, Italy and Spain.

V was shortened by 0 bases and J by 3 bases, with 9 bases between the two germline ends. Germline V gives CDR1 GTSNPN, CDR2 SVGIG (reference sequence). There are 13 residues in the CDR3. Authors' processing steps: Estimates of nucleated cell counts were drawn from the amplification of reference gene primers. Sequencing used immunoSEQ multiplex PCR; TCRdb keeps in-frame clones, though not all of them. That table is the source of V, J and clone size, and D and trimming were worked out from the DNA. The sample yields under 250,000 clones, around three quarters seen once. The sequenced sample consisted of peripheral blood. The TCR was taken from a woman in her 70s with acute or convalescent COVID-19. The chain has TRBV30 and TRBJ2-7; TRBD1 might be the D (5 bases). As DNA, the CDR3 is TGTGCCTGGAGTGTTCAGGGCAGCTACGAGCAGTACTTC. Translating gives CAWSVQGSYEQYF. Drawing the rest from reference TRBV30 and TRBJ2-7, the complete variable domain is SQTIHQWPATLVQPVGSPLSLECTVEGTSNPNLYWYRQAAGRGLQLLFYSVGIGQISSEVPQNLSASRPQDRQFILSSKKLLLSDSGFYLCAWSVQGSYEQYFGPGTRLTVT.